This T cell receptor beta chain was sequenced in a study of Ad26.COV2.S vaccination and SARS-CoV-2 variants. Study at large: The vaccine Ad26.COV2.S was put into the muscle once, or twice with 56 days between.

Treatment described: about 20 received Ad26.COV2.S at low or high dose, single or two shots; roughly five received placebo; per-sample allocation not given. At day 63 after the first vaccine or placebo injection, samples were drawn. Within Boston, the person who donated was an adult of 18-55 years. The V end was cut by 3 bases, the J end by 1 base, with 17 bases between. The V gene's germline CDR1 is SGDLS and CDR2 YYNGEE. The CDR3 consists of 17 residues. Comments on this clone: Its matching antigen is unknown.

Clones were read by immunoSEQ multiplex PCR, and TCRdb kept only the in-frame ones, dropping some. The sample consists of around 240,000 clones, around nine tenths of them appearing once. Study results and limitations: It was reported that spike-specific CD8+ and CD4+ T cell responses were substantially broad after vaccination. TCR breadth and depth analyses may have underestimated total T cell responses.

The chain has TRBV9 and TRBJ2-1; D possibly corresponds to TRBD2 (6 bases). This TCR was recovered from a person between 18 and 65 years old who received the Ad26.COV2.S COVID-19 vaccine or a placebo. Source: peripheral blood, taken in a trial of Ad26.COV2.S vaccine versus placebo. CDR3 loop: CASSGRIAESSYNEQFF. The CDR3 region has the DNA TGTGCCAGCAGCGGACGAATAGCGGAATCTTCCTACAATGAGCAGTTCTTC.